These 27 T cell receptor beta chains came from one sample sequenced in a study of blood T cell repertoires in COVID-19. Some clones are missing from TCRdb's copy, which holds only in-frame ones; the method was immunoSEQ multiplex PCR. The data show 52,000 or so clones, with approximately 82% seen just once and more than 4.5% held by the top ten. The sequencing input was peripheral blood. The receptor set was obtained from a human donor in a cohort sampled during active or convalescent COVID-19.

This chain joins TRBV18 and TRBJ1-5; perhaps TRBD1 as D (5 bases). This CDR3 comprises 16 residues. Germline CDR1 reads KGHSH; CDR2 reads LQKENI. Deletions cut 2 bases from V and 9 bases from J, with 20 bases between. For the CDR3, the DNA is TGTGCCAGCTCACCAAACAAACAGGAAAACCATCGGCCCCAGCATTTT. This translates into CASSPNKQENHRPQHF.

The chain recombines TRBV19 with TRBJ1-2; unclear D gene. CDR1 and CDR2 from the germline V gene are LNHDA and SQIVND (reference sequence). Deletions cut 6 bases from V and 5 bases from J, with 13 bases between. This CDR3 spans 13 amino acids. For the CDR3, the DNA is TGTGCCAGTAGCGAACAGTTCTCTTATGGCTACACCTTC. Translation gives CASSEQFSYGYTF.

In this sample, this clone turned up once. The chain links TRBV6-5 to TRBJ2-5; D call uncertain. V was trimmed by 6 bases and J by 1 base, leaving 9 bases between them. Germline CDR1 MNHEY, CDR2 SVGAGI. This CDR3 contains 13 residues. CDR3 in DNA: TGTGCCAGCAGAAGACAAATCCAAGAGACCCAGTACTTC. Its protein is CASRRQIQETQYF.

The rearrangement uses TRBV9 and TRBJ1-1; possibly TRBD1 for D (5 bases). The CDR3 extends over 14 amino acids. V was cut by 0 bases and J by 5 bases, with 11 bases left in between. From germline, CDR1 is SGDLS and CDR2 YYNGEE. The DNA for the CDR3 is TGTGCCAGCAGCGTAGGGAGGGGTAATACTGAAGCTTTCTTT. Its translation: CASSVGRGNTEAFF.

The chain joins TRBV19 to TRBJ1-4, with 7 bases lining up with TRBD1. Germline CDR1 and CDR2: LNHDA and SQIVND (reference sequence). Trimming removed 8 bases from V and 5 bases from J; junction bases left unmatched: 8. This CDR3 is built from 14 residues. The CDR3 loop reads CASSGQALNEKLFF. CDR3 nucleotide sequence: TGTGCCAGTTCCGGACAGGCCCTAAATGAAAAACTGTTTTTT.

This clone appeared a single time. The V and J genes are TRBV7-2 and TRBJ2-3, with 9 nucleotides matching TRBD1. The CDR3 extends over 15 amino acids. Germline V gene sequence: CDR1 SGHTA, CDR2 FQGNSA. J was trimmed by 7 bases and V by 5 bases; bases with no gene match: 10. The CDR3 DNA is TGTGCCAGCAGCGGCGGGGGACAGGGCTCATATACGCAGTATTTT. The encoded protein is CASSGGGQGSYTQYF.

J is TRBJ1-5 and V is TRBV2; D ambiguous. V was pared by 0 bases and J by 0 bases, with 3 bases between. Germline V CDR1 and CDR2: SNHLY, FYNNEI. The CDR3 runs 14 residues. The CDR3, as DNA: TGTGCCAGCAGTGAAGCCAATAGCAATCAGCCCCAGCATTTT. This codes for CASSEANSNQPQHF.

In its sample, this clone was seen once. CDR3 residues: CASSRSRGTTGDTQYF. CDR3 DNA: TGTGCCAGCTCACGTTCGCGGGGGACTACCGGGGATACGCAGTATTTT. V gene TRBV18 combines with J gene TRBJ2-3; 7 bases map to TRBD2. The V gene end was trimmed by 4 bases and the J gene end by 6 bases; junction bases not matched to a gene: 13. The CDR3 has 16 residues. Germline-derived CDR1 and CDR2 are KGHSH and LQKENI. Full variable domain (remainder filled in from reference TRBV18 and TRBJ2-3): NAGVMQNPRHLVRRRGQEARLRCSPMKGHSHVYWYRQLPEEGLKFMVYLQKENIIDESGMPKERFSAEFPKEGPSILRIQQVVRGDSAAYFCASSRSRGTTGDTQYFGPGTRLTVL.

The chain joins TRBV6-1 to TRBJ1-1, with a weak D call TRBD1 (6 bases). CDR1 and CDR2 (germline): MNHNS, SASEGT. The length of the CDR3 is 15 residues. Trimming removed 0 bases from V and 10 bases from J, with 18 bases in between. The CDR3 spells CASSEATTGRLVAFF. CDR3 DNA: TGTGCCAGCAGTGAAGCTACTACAGGGCGCTTGGTAGCTTTCTTT.

V and J are TRBV20-1 and TRBJ2-7; D may be TRBD1 (6 bases). The V and J ends lost 3 bases and 0 bases respectively, with 15 bases between them. The CDR3 sequence is 15 residues long. CDR1 and CDR2 (germline): DFQATT, SNEGSKA (reference sequence). The CDR3 nucleotides are TGCAGTGCTAGTACAGGGTTCCCTCTCTCCTACGAGCAGTACTTC. Protein: CSASTGFPLSYEQYF.

The V call is TRBV6-5, the J call TRBJ2-1; D perhaps matches TRBD2 (5 bases). V lost 7 bases to trimming and J lost 3 bases, with 10 bases between them. Germline CDR1 MNHEY, CDR2 SVGAGI. The CDR3 consists of 13 residues. This CDR3 is CASTKSGYNEQFF. CDR3 bases: TGTGCCAGCACCAAGAGCGGCTACAATGAGCAGTTCTTC.

This clone was counted between two and nine times. V and J are TRBV7-2 and TRBJ1-1, with unresolved D. In germline, CDR1 is SGHTA, CDR2 FQGNSA. The CDR3 has 14 amino acids. The V end lost 2 bases, the J end lost 4 bases, and 11 bases lay between the germline ends. The CDR3 DNA is TGTGCCAGCAGCTTAAGTCGGGTGGCCACTGAAGCTTTCTTT. This sequence encodes CASSLSRVATEAFF.

CDR3 DNA sequence: TGCAGCGCCGACACAGGGACTGGAAACACCATATATTTT. Its protein product is CSADTGTGNTIYF. The rearrangement links TRBV29-1 to TRBJ1-3, with a weak D call TRBD1 (6 bases). The CDR3 has 13 residues. Germline V gene lookup returns CDR1 SQVTM and CDR2 ANQGSEA. Trimming took off 7 bases at V and 2 bases at J, with 12 bases between the two ends.

The table lists this clone with a count of one. This chain joins TRBV7-9 and TRBJ1-4; 11 bases map to TRBD1. Germline V lookup: CDR1 SEHNR, CDR2 FQNEAQ (reference sequence). V lost 5 bases and J lost 5; bases outside the gene matches: 7. This CDR3 has 16 residues. CDR3 in amino acids: CASSTPDRGRNEKLFF. DNA for the CDR3: TGTGCCAGCAGCACTCCGGACAGGGGGCGGAATGAAAAACTGTTTTTT.

The rearrangement links TRBV18 to TRBJ2-3; 8 nucleotides line up with TRBD2. From germline, CDR1 is KGHSH and CDR2 LQKENI. The CDR3 extends over 15 amino acids. With 2 bases clipped from V and 7 bases from J, the junction kept 8 bases outside the gene matches. The CDR3 nucleotides read TGTGCCAGCTCACCAGACTCCGGGGGGGCCCATACGCAGTATTTT. This gives the protein CASSPDSGGAHTQYF.

This chain connects TRBV6-5 to TRBJ1-1; the D gene is possibly TRBD1 (5 bases). Germline lookup yields CDR1 MNHEY and CDR2 SVGAGI. CDR3 length: 13 amino acids. The V and J ends lost 6 bases and 1 base respectively, with 9 bases between them. CDR3 in DNA: TGTGCCAGCAGATATCAGGGGAACACTGAAGCTTTCTTT. Its protein is CASRYQGNTEAFF.

This clone is a singleton in its sample. This chain connects TRBV7-2 to TRBJ2-5, with a tentative D call TRBD2 (7 bases). Trimming shortened V by 5 bases and J by 4 bases, and 17 bases separated the two germline ends. Germline CDR1 SGHTA, CDR2 FQGNSA. This CDR3 spans 15 amino acids. The CDR3, as DNA: TGTGCCAGCAGCCCCGGGGGGCGCACACGAGAGACCCAGTACTTC. Protein sequence: CASSPGGRTRETQYF.

This clone was seen a few times. The chain uses TRBV7-2 and TRBJ2-1; TRBD2 agrees at 11 bases. The CDR3 contains 15 residues. Germline V gene data show CDR1 as SGHTA and CDR2 as FQGNSA. With V trimmed by 2 bases and J by 5 bases, 2 bases remained unmatched. CDR3 protein: CASSLLTSGNNEQFF. CDR3 DNA sequence: TGTGCCAGCAGCTTATTGACTAGCGGGAACAATGAGCAGTTCTTC.

This clone has just one count. This chain joins TRBV29-1 and TRBJ2-4; 8 bases are shared with TRBD2. The J segment lost 5 bases and the V segment lost 4 bases, leaving 10 bases of the junction unmatched. The CDR3 has 15 residues. Germline-derived CDR1 and CDR2 are SQVTM and ANQGSEA. CDR3 sequence reads: CSVGGSSGGENIQYF. The CDR3 DNA sequence: TGCAGCGTTGGGGGATCCAGCGGGGGAGAAAACATTCAGTACTTC.

The chain recombines TRBV6-1 with TRBJ1-5; TRBD1 aligns across 8 bases. Germline CDR1 reads MNHNS; CDR2 reads SASEGT. This CDR3 is built from 16 residues. J was trimmed by 3 bases and V by 3 bases; bases with no gene match: 7. The CDR3 spells CASSDQDRVPNQPQHF. In DNA, the CDR3 is TGTGCCAGCAGTGACCAGGACAGGGTGCCCAATCAGCCCCAGCATTTT.

V usage is TRBV6-5 and J usage is TRBJ1-6; 8 nucleotides align to TRBD1. The CDR3 loop spans 13 amino acids. With V trimmed by 10 bases and J by 8 bases, 7 bases remained unmatched. Germline values: CDR1 MNHEY, CDR2 SVGAGI. CDR3 sequence reads: CATSDRAYSPLHF. For the CDR3, the DNA is TGTGCCACCTCGGACAGGGCCTATTCACCCCTCCACTTT.

The V and J genes are TRBV14 and TRBJ1-3; D gene ambiguous. Germline V gene lookup returns CDR1 SGHDN and CDR2 FVKESK. V dropped 4 bases and J dropped 0 bases, with 13 bases sitting between them. The CDR3 contains 16 residues. The chain's CDR3 is CASSPNWRDSGNTIYF. The DNA of the CDR3 is TGTGCCAGCAGCCCAAATTGGAGGGACTCTGGAAACACCATATATTTT.

J is TRBJ2-7 and V is TRBV5-6, with TRBD1 matching 9 bases. The V gene end was trimmed by 0 bases and the J gene end by 1 base; junction bases not matched to a gene: 5. CDR1 is SGHDT, CDR2 YYEEEE, per germline. The CDR3 has 16 residues. The CDR3 DNA follows: TGTGCCAGCAGCTTGGGCGCAGGGACAGGGTCCTACGAGCAGTACTTC. It translates to CASSLGAGTGSYEQYF.

The genes are TRBV5-1 and TRBJ2-3; tentative D call: TRBD1 (7 bases). The CDR3 totals 15 residues. Germline loops: CDR1 SGHRS, CDR2 YFSETQ. Trimming left V 4 bases short and J 1 base short, with 13 bases between. CDR3 nucleotides: TGCGCCAGCAGCCCCGGAGGGACAGGCACAGATACGCAGTATTTT. The encoded protein is CASSPGGTGTDTQYF.

The rearrangement joins TRBV12-5 to TRBJ1-4; D is unresolved. V was cut by 1 base and J by 8 bases, with 8 bases left in between. The CDR3 sequence is 13 residues long. Germline V gene data show CDR1 as LGHNT and CDR2 as FRNRAP. DNA for the CDR3: TGTGCTAGTGGTTTGGGGGTACAGGAAAAACTGTTTTTT. Amino acids: CASGLGVQEKLFF.

The genes are TRBV5-1 and TRBJ1-1; no reliable D call. CDR1 SGHRS and CDR2 YFSETQ come from the germline V gene. The CDR3 has 15 residues. Trimming took 4 bases from V and 0 from J, leaving 13 bases between them. The CDR3 loop is CASSTLGKLNTEAFF. The CDR3 DNA reads as TGCGCCAGCAGCACCCTCGGGAAGCTGAACACTGAAGCTTTCTTT. Using reference TRBV5-1 and TRBJ1-1 for the parts outside the CDR3, the full variable domain is KAGVTQTPRYLIKTRGQQVTLSCSPISGHRSVSWYQQTPGQGLQFLFEYFSETQRNKGNFPGRFSGRQFSNSRSEMNVSTLELGDSALYLCASSTLGKLNTEAFFGQGTRLTVV.

The chain uses TRBV30 and TRBJ2-2, with D possibly TRBD1 on 5 matching bases. CDR3 length equals 14 residues. V lost 1 base, J lost 2 bases, and 8 bases lay in between. Germline CDR1 and CDR2: GTSNPN and SVGIG (reference sequence). The CDR3 region is CAWSEGLNTGELFF. The DNA for the CDR3 is TGTGCCTGGAGTGAGGGGCTTAACACCGGGGAGCTGTTTTTT.